Here is one T cell receptor beta chain with its context. The antigen is undetermined. This specimen comes from a study of cytomegalovirus exposure and HLA in healthy donors. Generated by immunoSEQ multiplex PCR, the TCRdb table keeps only in-frame clones and is missing some. This sample yields about 150,000 clones, of which around nine tenths are seen a single time; under 25% belongs to the top ten. The CDR3 consists of 13 residues. The germline CDR1 and CDR2 sequences are LNHNV and YYDKDF (reference sequence). The ends were cut back, 4 bases at V and 5 bases at J, with 11 bases in the middle. Study-level findings and limits: In the 95 to 150 validation repertoires, a later analysis found that first-cohort TCR clusters tended to co-occur. It was 150 to 200 TCR beta chains that were listed as cytomegalovirus-associated.

Material: PBMCs. J is TRBJ1-1 and V is TRBV15; a weak D match, TRBD1 (5 bases). The source is a man aged 18 to 30 in good health and CMV-seropositive. CDR3 region: CATSTPGDTEAFF. In DNA form, the CDR3 reads TGTGCCACCAGCACCCCGGGGGATACTGAAGCTTTCTTT.